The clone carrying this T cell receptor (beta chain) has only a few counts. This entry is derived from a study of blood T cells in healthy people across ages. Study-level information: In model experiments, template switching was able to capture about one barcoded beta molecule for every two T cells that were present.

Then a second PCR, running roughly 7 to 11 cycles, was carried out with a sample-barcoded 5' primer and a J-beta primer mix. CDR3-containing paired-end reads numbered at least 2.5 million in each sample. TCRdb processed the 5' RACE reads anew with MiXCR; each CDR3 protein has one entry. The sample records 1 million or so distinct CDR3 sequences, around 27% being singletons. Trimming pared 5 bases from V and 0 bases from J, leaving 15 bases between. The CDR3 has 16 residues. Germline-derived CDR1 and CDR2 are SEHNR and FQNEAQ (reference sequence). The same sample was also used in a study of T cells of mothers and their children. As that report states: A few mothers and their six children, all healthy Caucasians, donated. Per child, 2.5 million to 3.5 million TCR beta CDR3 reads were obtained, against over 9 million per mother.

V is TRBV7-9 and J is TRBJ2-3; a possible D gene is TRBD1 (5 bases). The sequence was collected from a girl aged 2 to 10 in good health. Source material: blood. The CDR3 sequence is CASSLGPKGSTDTQYF. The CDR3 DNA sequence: TGTGCCAGCAGCCTAGGCCCCAAGGGGAGCACAGATACGCAGTATTTT.